This T cell receptor beta chain was identified during a study of T-cell memory formation after mild COVID-19. Study overall: There were largely donor-specific TCR clusters. Study conclusions and caveats: Contracting clones from day 15 to 85 showed balanced CD4/CD8; later expanders favored CD4+. Of the contracting clones, CD4+ ones lay mainly in CM and EM, and CD8+ ones in EMRA.

A word on this clonotype: The antigen is not known.

The length of the CDR3 is 14 residues. Germline CDR1 and CDR2: DFQATT and SNEGSKA (reference sequence). With 5 bases clipped from V and 1 base from J, the junction kept 3 bases outside the gene matches. 5'RACE primed at constant segments yielded TCR alpha and TCR beta cDNA libraries bearing sample barcodes and UMIs. TCRdb called the 5' RACE reads again in MiXCR, with one record for every CDR3 protein. The table lists approximately 400,000 distinct CDR3 sequences, about 24% of them singletons, with around 8.1% in the top ten. The TCR sequence derives from an adult woman who had mild COVID-19 (a few samples of this study predate the infection). Cell type and time point are not known. Sequencing used PBMCs or a T cell subset sorted from them (not recorded which). The rearrangement uses TRBV20-1 and TRBJ2-1; 9 nucleotides agree with TRBD1. The CDR3, as DNA: TGCAGTGCTGCTGGGACAGGGTCCTACAATGAGCAGTTCTTC. This translates into CSAAGTGSYNEQFF.